This is a list of T cell receptor beta chains from one sample in a study of blood T cell repertoires in COVID-19. Sequencing used immunoSEQ multiplex PCR; TCRdb keeps in-frame clones, though not all of them. The top ten hold 7% of the sample, which has 150,000 to 200,000 clones, 70% to 90% seen once. The material sequenced was peripheral blood. The receptors originated from a woman of 80 years or more in a cohort sampled during active or convalescent COVID-19. Each CDR3 is given with its conserved first and last residue. Fields, in order: D gene, V gene, clone size, J gene, CDR3 DNA, CDR3 protein. The D gene is left open where the match is weak. Size tells how often a clone was seen (once, few, many) or the class of an expanded clone, and some rows leave it out.

>NA|TRBV7-2|NA|TRBJ2-7
TGTGCCAGCAGCTTATATACAGTGGTCTTATCCTACGAGCAGTACTTC
CASSLYTVVLSYEQYF
>NA|TRBV11-2|NA|TRBJ1-6
TGTGCCAGCAGCACGAGGACAGATAATAATTCACCCCTCCACTTT
CASSTRTDNNSPLHF
>TRBD1|TRBV19|NA|TRBJ1-2
TGTGCCAGTAGTATCGCCGGGACAGGGGCCGACTATGGCTACACCTTC
CASSIAGTGADYGYTF
>NA|TRBV6-1|NA|TRBJ1-3
TGTGCCAGCAGTGAAGTGTACAGAAACTCTGGAAACACCATATATTTT
CASSEVYRNSGNTIYF
>NA|TRBV18|once|TRBJ2-5
TGTGCCAGCTCACCTCGGGTCCGGTCGAAAGCGATTGGAGGAGAGACCCAGTACTTC
CASSPRVRSKAIGGETQYF
>TRBD2|TRBV9|NA|TRBJ2-1
TGTGCCAGCAGCGGGACGACTAGCGGGAGTTACAATGAGCAGTTCTTC
CASSGTTSGSYNEQFF
>NA|TRBV13|NA|TRBJ1-2
TGTGCCAGCAGCTTAGCAGGGGATGGCTACACCTTC
CASSLAGDGYTF
>NA|TRBV2|NA|TRBJ2-2
TGTGCCAGCGATTCCCAGCGGGCGAATGACGGGGAGCTGTTTTTT
CASDSQRANDGELFF
>TRBD1|TRBV2|NA|TRBJ2-7
TGTGCCAGCAGGGACGACAGGGGGCTCTACGAGCAGTACTTC
CASRDDRGLYEQYF
>TRBD1|TRBV5-1|NA|TRBJ2-2
TGCGCCAGCAGCTTTTCCAGGGGGCTCGCCGGGGAGCTGTTTTTT
CASSFSRGLAGELFF
>TRBD1|TRBV28|NA|TRBJ2-1
TGTGCCAGCAGTTCGCAGGGGGGGACAGGGAATGAGCAGTTCTTC
CASSSQGGTGNEQFF
>NA|TRBV3-1/TRBV3-2|NA|TRBJ1-1
TGTGCCAGCAGCCAACCGACTATAAACACTGAAGCTTTCTTT
CASSQPTINTEAFF
>TRBD1|TRBV4-1|NA|TRBJ1-3
TGCGCCAGCAGCCAAGATTCGAGACAGGGGGCGCAAAGTGGAAACACCATATATTTT
CASSQDSRQGAQSGNTIYF
>TRBD2|TRBV27|NA|TRBJ2-3
TGTGCCAGCACCCCTTGGGCTAGCGGGGGGCCCACAGATACGCAGTATTTT
CASTPWASGGPTDTQYF
>NA|TRBV7-9|NA|TRBJ1-2
TGTGCCAGCGGGGGGGACCCTTCTTTCGGCTATGGCTACACCTTC
CASGGDPSFGYGYTF
>TRBD1|TRBV27|NA|TRBJ1-6
TGTGCCAGCAGTTTGTGGACAGGGACAGGTTCACCCCTCCACTTT
CASSLWTGTGSPLHF
>TRBD2|TRBV18|NA|TRBJ2-1
TGTGCCAGCTCACCAATGGGACAGGAGCTAGCGGGGGGTTACAATGAGCAGTTCTTC
CASSPMGQELAGGYNEQFF
>NA|TRBV7-9|NA|TRBJ1-1
TGTGCCAGCAGCTTAGAGGGGGAAACTGAAGCTTTCTTT
CASSLEGETEAFF
>NA|TRBV2|NA|TRBJ1-6
TGTGCCAGCAGGCTAATTAATTCACCCCTCCACTTT
CASRLINSPLHF
>NA|TRBV11-3|NA|TRBJ2-3
TGTGCCAGCAGCCCGGGGTTCAGGGGAACGCAGTATTTT
CASSPGFRGTQYF
>NA|TRBV28|NA|TRBJ2-6
TGTGCCATAACCAGGGCCCTAGGGTCTGGGGCCAACGTCCTGACTTTC
CAITRALGSGANVLTF
>TRBD1|TRBV7-2|NA|TRBJ1-5
TGTGCCAGCAGCACTACGACAGGGGGCAATCAGCCCCAGCATTTT
CASSTTTGGNQPQHF
>NA|TRBV29-1|NA|TRBJ1-1
TGCAGCGTTGAATTAGGGGCCACTGAAGCTTTCTTT
CSVELGATEAFF
>NA|TRBV5-1|NA|TRBJ1-3
TGCGCCAGCAGCTGGGGGGATCCTGGAAACACCATATATTTT
CASSWGDPGNTIYF
>NA|TRBV18|NA|TRBJ1-1
TGTGCCAGCTCACCACCGGGGAGGACTGAAGCTTTCTTT
CASSPPGRTEAFF
>NA|TRBV24-1|NA|TRBJ2-5
TGTGCCACCCTGGGCAGGGAAGGGGAGACCCAGTACTTC
CATLGREGETQYF
>TRBD1|TRBV5-1|once|TRBJ1-2
TGCGCCAGCAGGACTGACAGGGGAGGCTACACCTTC
CASRTDRGGYTF
>TRBD1|TRBV7-2|NA|TRBJ1-3
TGTGCCAGCAGCTTAATAGGGACAGGGGAATCTGGAAACACCATATATTTT
CASSLIGTGESGNTIYF
>NA|TRBV3-1/TRBV3-2|few|TRBJ1-3
TGTGCCAGCAGCCAAGTGTGGCACTCTGGAAACACCATATATTTT
CASSQVWHSGNTIYF
>NA|TRBV6-5|NA|TRBJ1-3
TGTGCCAGCAGTTACCAGGGCTCTGGAAACACCATATATTTT
CASSYQGSGNTIYF
>TRBD1|TRBV11-3|once|TRBJ2-7
TGTGCCAGCAGCTCCTGGACAGGGACCTACGAGCAGTACTTC
CASSSWTGTYEQYF
>TRBD1|TRBV30|NA|TRBJ1-2
TGTGCCTGGTTCTCCGGGACAGGGCTTCGGGGCTACACCTTC
CAWFSGTGLRGYTF
>NA|TRBV3-1/TRBV3-2|NA|TRBJ1-1
TGTGCCAGCACCCCGACAGGCTCGAACACTGAAGCTTTCTTT
CASTPTGSNTEAFF
>NA|TRBV29-1|NA|TRBJ1-1
TGCAGCGTTGTATTGGGGGCCCTGAACACTGAAGCTTTCTTT
CSVVLGALNTEAFF
>TRBD1|TRBV2|NA|TRBJ1-1
TGTGCCAGCAGAGACGACAGGGTGAACACTGAAGCTTTCTTT
CASRDDRVNTEAFF
>TRBD2|TRBV28|NA|TRBJ2-7
TGTGCCAGCAGTGCCCCGGGGACTAGCTACGAGCAGTACTTC
CASSAPGTSYEQYF
>TRBD2|TRBV28|NA|TRBJ2-7
TGTGCCAGCCTTGGGGGGGGATGGCGACGGGACGAGCAGTACTTC
CASLGGGWRRDEQYF
>TRBD2|TRBV28|NA|TRBJ2-1
TGTGCCAGCAGCCTCACTAGCGGGGGCAATGAGCAGTTCTTC
CASSLTSGGNEQFF
>TRBD1|TRBV10-1|NA|TRBJ2-5
TGCGCCAGCAGTCCCGGGACAGGGGGAGAGACCCAGTACTTC
CASSPGTGGETQYF
>NA|TRBV28|NA|TRBJ2-7
TGTGCCAGCAGCCCCCGAACATCTGAGCAGTACTTC
CASSPRTSEQYF
>NA|TRBV28|NA|TRBJ1-6
TGTGCCAGCAGCCAGGGTAATAATTCACCCCTCCACTTT
CASSQGNNSPLHF
>TRBD1|TRBV4-3|NA|TRBJ2-7
TGCGCCAGCAGCCAAGTGCGACAGGGATCATACGAGCAGTACTTC
CASSQVRQGSYEQYF
>TRBD1|TRBV28|NA|TRBJ1-5
TGTGCCAGCAGTCTGGGAAAGGACAGGGATAATCAGCCCCAGCATTTT
CASSLGKDRDNQPQHF
>NA|TRBV6-2/TRBV6-3|NA|TRBJ1-1
TGTGCCAGCAGTTATATACCGGGGGGACGAGTGAACACTGAAGCTTTCTTT
CASSYIPGGRVNTEAFF
>TRBD1|TRBV30|NA|TRBJ1-4
TGTGCCTGGAGGAACAGGGGACTCATCTCAAAACTGTTTTTT
CAWRNRGLISKLFF
>TRBD1|TRBV18|NA|TRBJ1-2
TGTGCCAGCTCACTGGGACAGGGGGATACCTATGGCTACACCTTC
CASSLGQGDTYGYTF
>NA|TRBV7-9|NA|TRBJ1-1
TGTGCCAGCAGCTTGGAGGTCGGGCGGGGGGCTTTCTTT
CASSLEVGRGAFF